The rows below give T cell receptor beta chains drawn from one sample of a study of cytomegalovirus exposure and HLA in healthy donors. This table comes from immunoSEQ multiplex PCR, and its TCRdb copy is limited to in-frame clones, with some not included. This sample has roughly 100,000 clones, with around 70% found just once. The specimen sequenced was PBMCs. The receptor set was obtained from a woman aged 45-60 years in good health and CMV-seropositive. Both conserved end residues are trimmed from each CDR3. The order of the fields is J gene, V gene, CDR3 length, D gene, CDR3 protein. A D gene is named only where the DNA matches it firmly.

j_gene: TRBJ1-1
v_gene: TRBV7-9
len: 11
d_gene: NA
CDR3aa: ASSWWGNTEAF

j_gene: TRBJ2-2
v_gene: TRBV28
len: 16
d_gene: TRBD2
CDR3aa: ASSSPRGAGGLAGELF

j_gene: TRBJ2-7
v_gene: TRBV10-2
len: 14
d_gene: TRBD2
CDR3aa: ASSVSTSSGPYEQY

j_gene: TRBJ2-3
v_gene: TRBV11-2
len: 14
d_gene: NA
CDR3aa: ASSLSVPSGTDTQY

j_gene: TRBJ1-2
v_gene: TRBV5-8
len: 12
d_gene: NA
CDR3aa: ASSLGRDPYGYT

j_gene: TRBJ1-6
v_gene: TRBV5-1
len: 12
d_gene: NA
CDR3aa: ASSVEGFGSPLH

j_gene: TRBJ2-7
v_gene: TRBV10-3
len: 11
d_gene: NA
CDR3aa: AIRRGEPYEQY

j_gene: TRBJ1-2
v_gene: TRBV11-2
len: 13
d_gene: NA
CDR3aa: ASSLDLVQAHGYT

j_gene: TRBJ2-7
v_gene: TRBV7-2
len: 13
d_gene: NA
CDR3aa: ASSLTGGPNYEQY

j_gene: TRBJ2-5
v_gene: TRBV6-5
len: 13
d_gene: NA
CDR3aa: ASRSLGGIGETQY

j_gene: TRBJ2-4
v_gene: TRBV18
len: 17
d_gene: NA
CDR3aa: ASSPRLPGGTWGKNIQY

j_gene: TRBJ1-5
v_gene: TRBV18
len: 12
d_gene: NA
CDR3aa: ASSPEVANQPQH

j_gene: TRBJ2-1
v_gene: TRBV11-2
len: 11
d_gene: TRBD2
CDR3aa: ASSFSGTNEQF

j_gene: TRBJ2-2
v_gene: TRBV5-1
len: 11
d_gene: NA
CDR3aa: ASSLVSTGELF

j_gene: TRBJ2-3
v_gene: TRBV27
len: 14
d_gene: TRBD2
CDR3aa: ASSSSASGRVDTQY

j_gene: TRBJ1-5
v_gene: TRBV6-4
len: 11
d_gene: NA
CDR3aa: ASSASRNQPQH

j_gene: TRBJ2-2
v_gene: TRBV4-1
len: 14
d_gene: TRBD2
CDR3aa: ASSQLGLGIFRELF

j_gene: TRBJ2-1
v_gene: TRBV7-9
len: 15
d_gene: TRBD2
CDR3aa: ASSRGLLAGSGAEQF

j_gene: TRBJ1-5
v_gene: TRBV6-1
len: 13
d_gene: TRBD1
CDR3aa: ASRTGTAQNQPQH

j_gene: TRBJ1-4
v_gene: TRBV19
len: 12
d_gene: NA
CDR3aa: ASRTTATNEKLF

j_gene: TRBJ2-6
v_gene: TRBV28
len: 13
d_gene: TRBD1
CDR3aa: ASSPDRAGANVLT

j_gene: TRBJ1-4
v_gene: TRBV7-2
len: 15
d_gene: TRBD1
CDR3aa: ASSARTGGTTNEKLF

j_gene: TRBJ1-5
v_gene: TRBV19
len: 14
d_gene: TRBD1
CDR3aa: ASSIDGTERDQPQH

j_gene: TRBJ2-2
v_gene: TRBV7-2
len: 13
d_gene: TRBD2
CDR3aa: ASSGLAGESGELF

j_gene: TRBJ2-1
v_gene: TRBV4-3
len: 15
d_gene: NA
CDR3aa: ASSQQPIPGLANEQF

j_gene: TRBJ2-1
v_gene: TRBV7-2
len: 9
d_gene: NA
CDR3aa: ASSLRGEQF

j_gene: TRBJ2-5
v_gene: TRBV15
len: 11
d_gene: NA
CDR3aa: ATSRWAGETQY

j_gene: TRBJ2-3
v_gene: TRBV5-6
len: 11
d_gene: NA
CDR3aa: ASSPQQSDTQY

j_gene: TRBJ1-3
v_gene: TRBV6-1
len: 11
d_gene: NA
CDR3aa: ASSVGADFAIY